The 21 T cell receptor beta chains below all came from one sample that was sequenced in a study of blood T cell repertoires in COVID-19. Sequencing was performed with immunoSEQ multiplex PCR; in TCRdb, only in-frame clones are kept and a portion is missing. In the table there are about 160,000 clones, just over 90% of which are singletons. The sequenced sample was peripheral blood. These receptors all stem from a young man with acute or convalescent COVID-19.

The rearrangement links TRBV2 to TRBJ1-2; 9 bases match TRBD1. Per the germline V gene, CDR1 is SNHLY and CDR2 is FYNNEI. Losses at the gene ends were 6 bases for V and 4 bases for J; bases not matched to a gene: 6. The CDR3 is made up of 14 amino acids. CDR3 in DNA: TGTGCCAGCAGCGATTCGGGACAGGGCTATGGCTACACCTTC. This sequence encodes CASSDSGQGYGYTF.

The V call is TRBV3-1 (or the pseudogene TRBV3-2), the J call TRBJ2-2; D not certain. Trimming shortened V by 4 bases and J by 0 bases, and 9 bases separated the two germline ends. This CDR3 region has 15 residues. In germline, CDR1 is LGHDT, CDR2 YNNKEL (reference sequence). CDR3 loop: CASSPQVTNTGELFF. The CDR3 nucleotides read TGTGCCAGCAGCCCCCAGGTTACGAACACCGGGGAGCTGTTTTTT.

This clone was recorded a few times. CDR3 nucleotide sequence: TGTGCCAGCAGCTCTACCCTCTTGACAGGGGATTACACTGAAGCTTTCTTT. Protein: CASSSTLLTGDYTEAFF. V gene TRBV13 combines with J gene TRBJ1-1; 8 nucleotides line up with TRBD1. After removal of 4 bases from V and 3 bases from J, the junction contained 13 bases not matched to a gene. Germline CDR1 PRHDT, CDR2 FYEKMQ (reference sequence). There are 17 residues in the CDR3.

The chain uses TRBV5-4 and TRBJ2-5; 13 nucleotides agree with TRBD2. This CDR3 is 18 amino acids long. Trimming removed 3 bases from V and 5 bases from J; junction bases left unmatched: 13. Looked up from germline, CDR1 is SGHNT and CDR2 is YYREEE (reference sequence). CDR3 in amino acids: CASSSEPSLAGGQETQYF. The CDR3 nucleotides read TGTGCCAGCAGCTCCGAACCGTCACTAGCGGGGGGGCAGGAGACCCAGTACTTC.

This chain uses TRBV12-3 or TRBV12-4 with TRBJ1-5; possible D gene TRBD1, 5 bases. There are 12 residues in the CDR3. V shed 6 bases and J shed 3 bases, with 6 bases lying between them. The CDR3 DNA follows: TGTGCCAGCAGGACAGCCAATCAGCCCCAGCATTTT. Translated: CASRTANQPQHF.

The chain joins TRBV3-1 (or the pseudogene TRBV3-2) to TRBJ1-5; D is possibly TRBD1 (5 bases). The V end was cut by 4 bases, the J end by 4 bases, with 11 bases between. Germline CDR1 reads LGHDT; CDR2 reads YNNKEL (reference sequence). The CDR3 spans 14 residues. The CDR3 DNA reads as TGTGCCAGCAGCCTGCGGGGCAGTAATCAGCCCCAGCATTTT. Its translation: CASSLRGSNQPQHF.

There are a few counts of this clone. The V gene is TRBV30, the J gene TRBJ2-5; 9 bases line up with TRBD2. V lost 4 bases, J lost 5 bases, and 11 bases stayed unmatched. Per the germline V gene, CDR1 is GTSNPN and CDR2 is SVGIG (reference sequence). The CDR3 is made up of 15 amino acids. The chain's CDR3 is CAWMPRAGGRETQYF. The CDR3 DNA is TGTGCCTGGATGCCCCGGGCGGGGGGGCGTGAGACCCAGTACTTC. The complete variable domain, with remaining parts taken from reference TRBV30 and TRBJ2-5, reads SQTIHQWPATLVQPVGSPLSLECTVEGTSNPNLYWYRQAAGRGLQLLFYSVGIGQISSEVPQNLSASRPQDRQFILSSKKLLLSDSGFYLCAWMPRAGGRETQYFGPGTRLLVL.

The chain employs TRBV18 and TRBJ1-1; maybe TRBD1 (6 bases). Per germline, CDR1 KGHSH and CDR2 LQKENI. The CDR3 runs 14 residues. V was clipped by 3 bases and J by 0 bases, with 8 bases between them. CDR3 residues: CASSPRTVNTEAFF. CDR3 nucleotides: TGTGCCAGCTCACCGCGGACAGTGAACACTGAAGCTTTCTTT.

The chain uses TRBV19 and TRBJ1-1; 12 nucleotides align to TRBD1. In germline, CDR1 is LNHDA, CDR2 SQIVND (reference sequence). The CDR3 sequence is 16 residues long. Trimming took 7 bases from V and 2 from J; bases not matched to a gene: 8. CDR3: CASTRRDRGRNTEAFF. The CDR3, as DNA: TGTGCCAGTACTCGCCGGGACAGGGGGCGAAACACTGAAGCTTTCTTT. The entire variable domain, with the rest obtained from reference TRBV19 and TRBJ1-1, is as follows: DGGITQSPKYLFRKEGQNVTLSCEQNLNHDAMYWYRQDPGQGLRLIYYSQIVNDFQKGDIAEGYSVSREKKESFPLTVTSAQKNPTAFYLCASTRRDRGRNTEAFFGQGTRLTVV.

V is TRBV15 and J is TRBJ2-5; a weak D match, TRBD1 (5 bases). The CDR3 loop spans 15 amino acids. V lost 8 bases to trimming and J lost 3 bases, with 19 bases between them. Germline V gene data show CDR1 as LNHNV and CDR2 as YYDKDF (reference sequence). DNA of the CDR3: TGTGCCACCTCCCTAATCGGTAGGGGTAAAGAGACCCAGTACTTC. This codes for CATSLIGRGKETQYF.

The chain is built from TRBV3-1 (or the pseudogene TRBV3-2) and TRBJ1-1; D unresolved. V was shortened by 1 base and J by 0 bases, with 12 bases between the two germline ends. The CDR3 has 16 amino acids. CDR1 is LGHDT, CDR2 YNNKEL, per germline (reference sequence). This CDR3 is CASSQAGVQMNTEAFF. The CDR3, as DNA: TGTGCCAGCAGCCAAGCCGGGGTCCAGATGAACACTGAAGCTTTCTTT.

CDR3 nucleotides: TGTGCCAGCAGCCCCGGGACAGGGGGGTCAACTAATGAAAAACTGTTTTTT. This sequence encodes CASSPGTGGSTNEKLFF. The chain couples TRBV7-9 to TRBJ1-4, with 11 bases identical to TRBD1. The CDR3 has 17 amino acids. Germline V gene data show CDR1 as SEHNR and CDR2 as FQNEAQ (reference sequence). J was trimmed by 0 bases and V by 5 bases; bases with no gene match: 5.

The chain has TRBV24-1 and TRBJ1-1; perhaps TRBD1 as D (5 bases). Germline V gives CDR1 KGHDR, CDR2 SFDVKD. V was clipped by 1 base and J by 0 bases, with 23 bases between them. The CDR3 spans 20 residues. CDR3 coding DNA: TGTGCCACCAGTGATTTATTGGCCAAGGACAAACCCGTTTTGAACACTGAAGCTTTCTTT. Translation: CATSDLLAKDKPVLNTEAFF.

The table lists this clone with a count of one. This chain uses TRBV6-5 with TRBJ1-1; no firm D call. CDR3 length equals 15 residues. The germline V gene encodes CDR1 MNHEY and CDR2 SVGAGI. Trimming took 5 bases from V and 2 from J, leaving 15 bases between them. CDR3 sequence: CASSPFEDINTEAFF. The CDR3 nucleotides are TGTGCCAGCAGTCCTTTTGAGGATATCAACACTGAAGCTTTCTTT.

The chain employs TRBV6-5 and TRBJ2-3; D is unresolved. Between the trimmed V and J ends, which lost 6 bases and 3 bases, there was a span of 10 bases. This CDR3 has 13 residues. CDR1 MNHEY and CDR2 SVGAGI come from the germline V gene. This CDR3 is CASSLPGTDTQYF. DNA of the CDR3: TGTGCCAGCAGCTTACCCGGGACAGATACGCAGTATTTT.

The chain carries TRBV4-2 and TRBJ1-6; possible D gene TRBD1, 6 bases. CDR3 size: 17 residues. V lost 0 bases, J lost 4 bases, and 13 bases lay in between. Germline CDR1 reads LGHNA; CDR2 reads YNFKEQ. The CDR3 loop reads CASSQDAGGEYNSPLHF. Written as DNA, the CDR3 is TGTGCCAGCAGCCAAGATGCGGGGGGCGAATATAATTCACCCCTCCACTTT.

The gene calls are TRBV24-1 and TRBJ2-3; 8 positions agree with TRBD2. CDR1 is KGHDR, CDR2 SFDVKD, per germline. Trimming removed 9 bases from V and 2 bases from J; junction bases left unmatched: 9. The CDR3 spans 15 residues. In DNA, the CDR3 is TGTGCCACCGGGCGGGGACTAGGAGACACAGATACGCAGTATTTT. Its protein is CATGRGLGDTDTQYF.

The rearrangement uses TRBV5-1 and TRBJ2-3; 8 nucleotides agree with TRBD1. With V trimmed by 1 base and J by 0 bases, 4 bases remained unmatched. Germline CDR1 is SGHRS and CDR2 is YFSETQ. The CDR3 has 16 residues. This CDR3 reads CASSLFGTGSTDTQYF. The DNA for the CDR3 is TGCGCCAGCAGCTTGTTTGGGACAGGAAGCACAGATACGCAGTATTTT. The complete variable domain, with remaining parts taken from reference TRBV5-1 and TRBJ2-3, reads KAGVTQTPRYLIKTRGQQVTLSCSPISGHRSVSWYQQTPGQGLQFLFEYFSETQRNKGNFPGRFSGRQFSNSRSEMNVSTLELGDSALYLCASSLFGTGSTDTQYFGPGTRLTVL.

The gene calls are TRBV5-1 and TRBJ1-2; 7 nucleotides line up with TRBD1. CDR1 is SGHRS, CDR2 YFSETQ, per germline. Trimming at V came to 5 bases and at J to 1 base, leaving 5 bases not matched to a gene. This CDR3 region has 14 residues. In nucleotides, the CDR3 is TGCGCCAGCAGGAGGGACAGCTTTAACTATGGCTACACCTTC. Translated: CASRRDSFNYGYTF.

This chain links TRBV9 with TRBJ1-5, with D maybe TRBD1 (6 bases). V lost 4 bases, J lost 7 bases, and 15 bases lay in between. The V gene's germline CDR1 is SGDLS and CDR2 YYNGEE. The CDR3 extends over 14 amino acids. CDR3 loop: CASSPGGAEQPQHF. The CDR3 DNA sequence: TGTGCCAGCAGCCCCGGGGGGGCAGAGCAGCCCCAGCATTTT.

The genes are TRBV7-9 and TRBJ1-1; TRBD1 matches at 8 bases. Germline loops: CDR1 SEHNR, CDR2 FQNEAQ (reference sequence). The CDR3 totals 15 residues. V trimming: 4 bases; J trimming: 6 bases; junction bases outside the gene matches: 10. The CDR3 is CASSYWTGSASEAFF. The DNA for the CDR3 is TGTGCCAGCAGCTATTGGACAGGGTCGGCCTCTGAAGCTTTCTTT.